These T cell receptor beta chains were read from a single sample in a study of T-cell reconstitution after alpha-beta-depleted transplantation in children. TCRdb reprocessed the PCR reads via MiXCR and lists one record per CDR3 protein. The table has fewer than 700,000 distinct CDR3 sequences, 10% to 15% seen once. The specimen was PBMCs, mostly from graft donor cells, collected 360 days after TCRalphabeta/CD19-depleted stem cell transplant. The source is a male patient younger than 18 who had a stem cell transplant for acute myeloid leukemia, so the T cells may come from the graft donor. Both conserved end residues are part of each CDR3. Each record gives: clone size, V gene, J gene, D gene, CDR3 DNA, CDR3 protein. The D gene is left open where the match is weak. Where a row states a size, it is once, few, many or the class of an expanded clone; other rows omit it.

abundance: many
v_gene: TRBV12-3/TRBV12-4
j_gene: TRBJ1-1
d_gene: -
CDR3nt: TGTGCCAGCAGGCTACTACTAAGGGACACTGAAGCTTTCTTT
CDR3aa: CASRLLLRDTEAFF

abundance: many
v_gene: TRBV9
j_gene: TRBJ2-7
d_gene: -
CDR3nt: TGTGCCAGCAGCGTAGCCGGGACCTCCTACGAGCAGTACTTC
CDR3aa: CASSVAGTSYEQYF

abundance: -
v_gene: TRBV24-1
j_gene: TRBJ2-1
d_gene: TRBD2
CDR3nt: TGTGCCACCAGTGATTTTAGCGGGAGAGGCTACAATGAGCAGTTCTTC
CDR3aa: CATSDFSGRGYNEQFF

abundance: many
v_gene: TRBV7-3
j_gene: TRBJ2-2
d_gene: -
CDR3nt: TGTGCCAGCAGCTTAAGAGCGGCCGGGGAGCTGTTTTTT
CDR3aa: CASSLRAAGELFF

abundance: many
v_gene: TRBV6-5
j_gene: TRBJ2-5
d_gene: -
CDR3nt: TGTGCCAGCAGTTACGTCATACTAGGCGGGAAGGTAGAGACCCAGTACTTC
CDR3aa: CASSYVILGGKVETQYF

abundance: few
v_gene: TRBV4-3
j_gene: TRBJ2-7
d_gene: TRBD2
CDR3nt: TGCGCCAGCAGAGTACTAGCGGGAGATGGTGAGCAGTACTTC
CDR3aa: CASRVLAGDGEQYF

abundance: many
v_gene: TRBV5-1
j_gene: TRBJ1-2
d_gene: -
CDR3nt: TGCGCCAGCAGCTTGGTAGGGGGGGACTATGGCTACACCTTC
CDR3aa: CASSLVGGDYGYTF

abundance: -
v_gene: TRBV27
j_gene: TRBJ2-1
d_gene: TRBD2
CDR3nt: TGTGCCAGCAGTTTTTCGGGACTAGCGGCCTGGGGGGAGCAGTTCTTC
CDR3aa: CASSFSGLAAWGEQFF

abundance: few
v_gene: TRBV20-1
j_gene: TRBJ2-6
d_gene: TRBD1
CDR3nt: TGCAGTGCTCCCCGAGTGGGACAGGGCTTCTCTGGGGCCAACGTCCTGACTTTC
CDR3aa: CSAPRVGQGFSGANVLTF

abundance: -
v_gene: TRBV10-2
j_gene: TRBJ2-7
d_gene: TRBD2
CDR3nt: TGCGCCAGCGCCGATACTAGCGGGAGGGCCAGGGAGCAGTACTTC
CDR3aa: CASADTSGRAREQYF

abundance: -
v_gene: TRBV20-1
j_gene: TRBJ1-6
d_gene: -
CDR3nt: TGCAGTGCTAGTACATGGGCTCTCTTTAATTCACCCCTCCACTTT
CDR3aa: CSASTWALFNSPLHF

abundance: many
v_gene: TRBV28
j_gene: TRBJ2-7
d_gene: TRBD2
CDR3nt: TGTGCCAGCAGTTTGGGAGGGGCAGGCTACGAGCAGTACTTC
CDR3aa: CASSLGGAGYEQYF

abundance: few
v_gene: TRBV6-2/TRBV6-3
j_gene: TRBJ2-1
d_gene: TRBD2
CDR3nt: TGTGCCAGCAGTCAGCGGGAGACCCCTTACAATGAGCAGTTCTTC
CDR3aa: CASSQRETPYNEQFF

abundance: many
v_gene: TRBV29-1
j_gene: TRBJ2-3
d_gene: TRBD1
CDR3nt: TGCAGCACCTCCGGGACAGCCACAGATACGCAGTATTTT
CDR3aa: CSTSGTATDTQYF

abundance: -
v_gene: TRBV5-5
j_gene: TRBJ2-5
d_gene: TRBD2
CDR3nt: TGTGCCAGCAGCTCTGGGGGACTAGCGGGAGGAGACGAGACCCAGTACTTC
CDR3aa: CASSSGGLAGGDETQYF

abundance: many
v_gene: TRBV28
j_gene: TRBJ2-3
d_gene: -
CDR3nt: TGTGCCAGCAGTTTTCCAACGTGGGAGGGCACAGATACGCAGTATTTT
CDR3aa: CASSFPTWEGTDTQYF